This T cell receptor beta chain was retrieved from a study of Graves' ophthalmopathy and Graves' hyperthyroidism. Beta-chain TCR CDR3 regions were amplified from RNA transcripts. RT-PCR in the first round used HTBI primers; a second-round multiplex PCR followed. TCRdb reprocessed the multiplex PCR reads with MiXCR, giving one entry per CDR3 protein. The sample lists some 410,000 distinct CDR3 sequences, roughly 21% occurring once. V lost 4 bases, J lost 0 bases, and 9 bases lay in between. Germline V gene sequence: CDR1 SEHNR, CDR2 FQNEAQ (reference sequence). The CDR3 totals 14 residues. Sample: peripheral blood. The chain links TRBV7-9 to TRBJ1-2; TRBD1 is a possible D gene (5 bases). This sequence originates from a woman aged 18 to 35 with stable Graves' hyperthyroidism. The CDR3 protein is CASSSRQTNYGYTF. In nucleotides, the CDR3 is TGTGCCAGCAGCTCAAGACAGACTAACTATGGCTACACCTTC.